Each of the 28 T cell receptor beta chains below was sequenced from the same sample in a study of breast tumors, draining lymph nodes, adjacent tissues. Axillary draining lymph nodes of breast cancer patients supplied the node samples. MiXCR, applied by TCRdb to the multiplex PCR reads, yields one record per CDR3 protein. The sample carries about 80,000 distinct CDR3 sequences, approximately 20% recorded once. The sample taken for sequencing was axillary lymph node tissue. These receptors all stem from a female donor with breast cancer. Some clones in this sample may be carry-over from other donors' samples.

Ten or more counts support this clonotype. The chain carries TRBV7-8 and TRBJ2-7; D is possibly TRBD2 (7 bases). The ends were cut back, 1 base at V and 0 bases at J, with 25 bases in the middle. Germline values: CDR1 SGHVS, CDR2 FQNEAQ. This CDR3 comprises 20 residues. Here the CDR3 DNA reads TGTGCCAGCAGCTTAGGGACTGGGAGGGGGAGCATCAAAAGCTCCTACGAGCAGTACTTC. It yields the protein CASSLGTGRGSIKSSYEQYF.

This clonotype was seen at least ten times. In nucleotides, the CDR3 is TGTGCCAGCAGCTTAGTTTCTGCTAGCAGGGATACGCAGTATTTT. Its translation: CASSLVSASRDTQYF. The gene calls are TRBV7-8 and TRBJ2-3; possibly TRBD2 for D (5 bases). With 1 base removed from V and 6 bases from J, the gap between germline ends came to 14 bases. This CDR3 has 15 amino acids. Per the germline V gene, CDR1 is SGHVS and CDR2 is FQNEAQ.

This clonotype occurred many times. The rearrangement uses TRBV9 and TRBJ2-7, with D possibly matching TRBD1 (5 bases). The V end was cut by 1 base, the J end by 3 bases, with 11 bases between. CDR1 and CDR2 (germline): SGDLS, YYNGEE. This CDR3 spans 14 amino acids. As DNA, the CDR3 is TGTGCCAGCAGCGTATCAGGGTCTGGCTACGAGCAGTACTTC. Residues: CASSVSGSGYEQYF.

This clonotype has ten or more counts. The J gene is TRBJ2-7, the V gene TRBV12-5; TRBD1 matches 9 bases. The germline CDR1 and CDR2 sequences are LGHNT and FRNRAP. The CDR3 is 16 residues long. Trimming at V came to 1 base and at J to 3 bases, leaving 7 bases not matched to a gene. This chain's CDR3 is CASGLAKPGQGYEQYF. CDR3 nucleotides: TGTGCTAGTGGTTTGGCTAAACCGGGACAGGGCTACGAGCAGTACTTC.

Many counts were recorded for this clonotype. V gene TRBV5-1 combines with J gene TRBJ2-7; no definite D call. Trimming cost V 0 bases and J 3 bases, with 13 bases left between them. This CDR3 spans 15 amino acids. Germline CDR1 reads SGHRS; CDR2 reads YFSETQ. The CDR3 protein is CASSLEANPNYEQYF. CDR3 DNA sequence: TGCGCCAGCAGCTTGGAAGCTAATCCTAACTACGAGCAGTACTTC. Variable domain in full (rest from reference TRBV5-1 and TRBJ2-7): KAGVTQTPRYLIKTRGQQVTLSCSPISGHRSVSWYQQTPGQGLQFLFEYFSETQRNKGNFPGRFSGRQFSNSRSEMNVSTLELGDSALYLCASSLEANPNYEQYFGPGTRLTVT.

This clonotype was seen repeatedly, ten times or more. This chain links TRBV15 with TRBJ2-5; D perhaps matches TRBD2 (5 bases). V was shortened by 2 bases and J by 5 bases, with 9 bases between the two germline ends. CDR3 length equals 13 residues. In germline, CDR1 is LNHNV, CDR2 YYDKDF (reference sequence). Here the CDR3 reads CATSRTAAETQYF. The CDR3, as DNA: TGTGCCACCAGCAGAACAGCGGCGGAGACCCAGTACTTC.

This clonotype has at least ten counts. The J gene is TRBJ2-2, the V gene TRBV5-1; 8 nucleotides agree with TRBD1. The CDR3 sequence is 15 residues long. CDR1 SGHRS and CDR2 YFSETQ come from the germline V gene. Trimming took 4 bases from V and 3 from J; bases not matched to a gene: 5. CDR3 protein: CASSPDRVDTGELFF. The CDR3 DNA sequence: TGCGCCAGCAGCCCGGACAGGGTGGACACCGGGGAGCTGTTTTTT.

This clonotype was observed once. A much larger clone lies a single base off, so this may be a read error. The genes are TRBV15 and TRBJ1-5; D ambiguous. The CDR3 is made up of 14 amino acids. Per germline, CDR1 LNHNV and CDR2 YYDKDF (reference sequence). The CDR3 loop is CVTSRDLGNQPQHF. The CDR3 DNA reads TGTGTCACCAGCAGAGATCTGGGGAATCAGCCCCAGCATTTT.

A single count supports this clonotype. A much more abundant neighbour one base away suggests this may be a read error. Without the conserved terminal phenylalanine or tryptophan, this CDR3 likely stems from a read error. The chain has TRBV27 and TRBJ2-7; the D is unclear. The germline CDR1 and CDR2 sequences are MNHEY and SMNVEV (reference sequence). Trimming pared 3 bases from V and 6 bases from J, leaving 6 bases between. This CDR3 has 11 amino acids. The CDR3 DNA reads TGTGCCAGCAGTTTTGGATCCGAGCAGTACCTC. Residues: CASSFGSEQYL.

There are many counts of this clonotype. V usage is TRBV12-3 or TRBV12-4 and J usage is TRBJ2-3; TRBD2 matches 8 bases. Losses at the gene ends were 6 bases for V and 1 base for J; bases not matched to a gene: 6. The CDR3 length is 15 residues. CDR3 protein: CASSPGLAGTDTQYF. The CDR3, as DNA: TGTGCCAGCAGCCCCGGACTAGCAGGCACAGATACGCAGTATTTT.

At least ten counts were recorded for this clonotype. The chain is built from TRBV20-1 and TRBJ2-1; D is undetermined. Trimming took 5 bases from V and 5 from J, leaving 13 bases between them. Germline V gene data show CDR1 as DFQATT and CDR2 as SNEGSKA (reference sequence). This CDR3 comprises 13 residues. The CDR3 coding sequence is TGCAGTGCTCCGGAGCATACAGACAATGAGCAGTTCTTC. This encodes CSAPEHTDNEQFF.

This clonotype was seen at least ten times. The chain combines TRBV20-1 with TRBJ2-5; D remains unclear. V gave up 2 bases and J gave up 2 bases, with 0 bases separating them. In germline, CDR1 is DFQATT, CDR2 SNEGSKA (reference sequence). The CDR3 covers 10 residues. The CDR3 is CSARQETQYF. Here the CDR3 DNA reads TGCAGTGCTAGACAAGAGACCCAGTACTTC.

This clonotype occurred many times. This rearrangement joins TRBV7-2 to TRBJ2-2, with 10 nucleotides matching TRBD2. CDR3 length: 14 residues. J was trimmed by 5 bases and V by 5 bases; bases with no gene match: 2. Germline CDR1 and CDR2: SGHTA and FQGNSA. In nucleotides, the CDR3 is TGTGCCAGCAGCGAGCGGGAGGGGACCGGGGAGCTGTTTTTT. It specifies CASSEREGTGELFF.

As for this clonotype: A junction boundary mismatches the germline segment, possibly from a read error. The chain is built from TRBV2 and TRBJ2-2; D possibly uses TRBD1 or TRBD2 (6 bases each). This CDR3 is built from 15 residues. Germline CDR1 reads SNHLY; CDR2 reads FYNNEI. CDR3 region: CASGETGSVGGELSF. The DNA of the CDR3 is TGTGCCAGCGGTGAAACAGGGTCCGTAGGCGGGGAGCTGTCTTTT.

This clonotype was detected many times. The genes are TRBV12-3 or TRBV12-4 and TRBJ2-1; perhaps D is TRBD1 or TRBD2 (5 bases each). This CDR3 contains 18 residues. V lost 3 bases and J 2 bases, leaving 20 bases between the germline ends. This chain's CDR3 is CASSLRLARPRAYNEQFF. The CDR3 coding sequence is TGTGCCAGCAGTTTGAGGCTAGCTAGGCCCAGGGCCTACAATGAGCAGTTCTTC.

This clonotype was detected ten times or more. The chain has TRBV4-1 and TRBJ2-3; no clear D. The V end lost 4 bases, the J end lost 2 bases, and 13 bases lay between the germline ends. This CDR3 has 15 amino acids. Germline V gene lookup returns CDR1 MGHRA and CDR2 YSYEKL. The CDR3 nucleotides read TGCGCCAGCAGCCTCGGGCAGCCACTCACAGATACGCAGTATTTT. Its translation is CASSLGQPLTDTQYF.

This clonotype was detected a few times. The chain combines TRBV28 with TRBJ2-5, with TRBD2 as a possible D gene (5 bases). The V gene lost 3 bases and the J gene lost 11 bases, with 19 bases spanning the gap. This CDR3 comprises 14 residues. Per the germline V gene, CDR1 is MDHEN and CDR2 is SYDVKM. CDR3 nucleotides: TGTGCCAGCAGTTTCGGGGTACCCCGACCGGGACAGTACTTC. Its protein is CASSFGVPRPGQYF. The whole variable domain, remainder taken from reference TRBV28 and TRBJ2-5, is DVKVTQSSRYLVKRTGEKVFLECVQDMDHENMFWYRQDPGLGLRLIYFSYDVKMKEKGDIPEGYSVSREKKERFSLILESASTNQTSMYLCASSFGVPRPGQYFGPGTRLLVL.

This clonotype was seen at least ten times. Compared with germline, one end of the junction differs, possibly owing to a read error. The chain joins TRBV7-7 to TRBJ2-1; no clear D. The germline gives CDR1 SSHAT, CDR2 FNYEAQ (reference sequence). The CDR3 length is 13 residues. CDR3 bases: TGTGCTAGCAGCTTAGGACCCGACAATGAGCAGTTCTTC. It specifies CASSLGPDNEQFF.

This chain joins TRBV30 and TRBJ1-5, with D unresolved. V lost 2 bases and J lost 0, with 11 bases in between. The CDR3 covers 15 residues. Per the germline V gene, CDR1 is GTSNPN and CDR2 is SVGIG (reference sequence). CDR3 region: CAWSRSAYSNQPQHF. DNA of the CDR3: TGTGCCTGGAGTCGGTCCGCTTATAGCAATCAGCCCCAGCATTTT. Based on the CDR3 plus reference TRBV30 and TRBJ1-5, the full variable domain is SQTIHQWPATLVQPVGSPLSLECTVEGTSNPNLYWYRQAAGRGLQLLFYSVGIGQISSEVPQNLSASRPQDRQFILSSKKLLLSDSGFYLCAWSRSAYSNQPQHFGDGTRLSIL.

This clonotype was seen ten or more times. This sequence joins TRBV6-5 and TRBJ1-6; maybe TRBD1 (5 bases). Germline loops: CDR1 MNHEY, CDR2 SVGAGI. The V and J ends lost 5 bases and 5 bases respectively, with 13 bases between them. The CDR3 consists of 15 residues. The CDR3 here is CASSPAGTHNSPLHF. The CDR3 DNA is TGTGCCAGCAGTCCAGCCGGGACCCATAATTCACCCCTCCACTTT.

This clonotype was seen just once. The J gene is TRBJ2-3, the V gene TRBV14; 7 bases align to TRBD2. This CDR3 contains 17 residues. The V gene's germline CDR1 is SGHDN and CDR2 FVKESK. Unmatched junction bases numbered 15, after V lost 3 bases and J lost 6 bases. CDR3 nucleotides: TGTGCCAGCAGCCAGGGAACCAGGACTAGAGCGGTGGATACGCAGTATTTT. Translated, it gives CASSQGTRTRAVDTQYF. Full variable domain (missing parts from reference TRBV14 and TRBJ2-3): EAGVTQFPSHSVIEKGQTVTLRCDPISGHDNLYWYRRVMGKEIKFLLHFVKESKQDESGMPNNRFLAERTGGTYSTLKVQPAELEDSGVYFCASSQGTRTRAVDTQYFGPGTRLTVL.

As regards this clonotype: A read error is possible here, since a much larger clone lies one base away. The J gene is TRBJ1-5, the V gene TRBV10-3, with D tentatively TRBD1 (6 bases). The germline gives CDR1 ENHRY, CDR2 SYGVKD. CDR3 length: 13 amino acids. The CDR3 here is CTIRKGGDQPQHF. CDR3 in DNA: TGTACCATCAGAAAAGGGGGGGATCAGCCCCAGCATTTT.

This clonotype has ten or more counts. The chain joins TRBV5-8 to TRBJ2-3; 8 nucleotides agree with TRBD1. Germline-derived CDR1 and CDR2 are SGHTS and YDEGEE. The CDR3 extends over 14 amino acids. Losses at the gene ends were 2 bases for V and 5 bases for J; bases not matched to a gene: 4. CDR3 nucleotides: TGTGCCAGCAGCTTTGGACAGGGAGGAGATACGCAGTATTTT. Protein sequence: CASSFGQGGDTQYF.

The CDR3 sequence: CASSQDFKGARGEAFF. The CDR3 DNA reads TGTGCCAGCAGCCAAGACTTTAAGGGGGCGAGAGGAGAAGCTTTCTTT. This chain joins TRBV4-2 and TRBJ1-1, with 7 bases that match TRBD1. Unmatched junction bases numbered 12, after V lost 0 bases and J lost 8 bases. The CDR3 has 16 residues. CDR1 and CDR2 (germline): LGHNA, YNFKEQ.

In its sample, this clonotype was seen many times. This chain connects TRBV6-6 to TRBJ2-5, with D unresolved. The germline V gene encodes CDR1 MNHNY and CDR2 SVGAGI (reference sequence). With 3 bases removed from V and 5 bases from J, the gap between germline ends came to 4 bases. The CDR3 extends over 11 amino acids. CDR3 protein: CASSYLETQYF. CDR3 in DNA: TGTGCCAGCAGTTATTTGGAGACCCAGTACTTC.

This chain's CDR3 is CASMTSGANVLTF. The CDR3 region has the DNA TGTGCCAGTATGACCTCTGGGGCCAACGTCCTGACTTTC. The gene calls are TRBV19 and TRBJ2-6; D call uncertain. V lost 7 bases and J lost 0, with 4 bases in between. The CDR3 extends over 13 amino acids. Per germline, CDR1 LNHDA and CDR2 SQIVND (reference sequence).

In its sample, this clonotype was seen many times. This chain connects TRBV20-1 to TRBJ1-5; D is undetermined. The CDR3 has 14 residues. Trimming cost V 0 bases and J 3 bases, with 9 bases left between them. Germline V gene lookup returns CDR1 DFQATT and CDR2 SNEGSKA (reference sequence). For the CDR3, the DNA is TGCAGTGCTAGAGATGCCGGTTACAATCAGCCCCAGCATTTT. Its translation is CSARDAGYNQPQHF.

This clonotype was seen more than once but under ten times. The CDR3 region has the DNA TGTGCCAGCAGCCAAGATGGGCTAGCGGGTGGCACAGATACGCAGTATTTT. Translating it yields CASSQDGLAGGTDTQYF. The J gene is TRBJ2-3, the V gene TRBV3-1; 8 nucleotides agree with TRBD2. Unmatched junction bases numbered 6, after V lost 0 bases and J lost 1 base. The V gene's germline CDR1 is LGHDT and CDR2 YNNKEL (reference sequence). The CDR3 covers 17 residues.